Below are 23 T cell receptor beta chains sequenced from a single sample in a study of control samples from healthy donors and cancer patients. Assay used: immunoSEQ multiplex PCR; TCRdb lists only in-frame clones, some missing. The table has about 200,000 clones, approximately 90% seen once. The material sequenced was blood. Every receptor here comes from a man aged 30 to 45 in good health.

For the CDR3, the DNA is TGTGCCAGCAGCCAAGTTCGGAGGGAGGGTGAAAAACTGTTTTTT. It specifies CASSQVRREGEKLFF. This rearrangement joins TRBV4-2 to TRBJ1-4; D is unclear. CDR3 length: 15 residues. Germline V gene lookup returns CDR1 LGHNA and CDR2 YNFKEQ. Between the trimmed V and J ends, which lost 1 base and 7 bases, there was a span of 13 bases.

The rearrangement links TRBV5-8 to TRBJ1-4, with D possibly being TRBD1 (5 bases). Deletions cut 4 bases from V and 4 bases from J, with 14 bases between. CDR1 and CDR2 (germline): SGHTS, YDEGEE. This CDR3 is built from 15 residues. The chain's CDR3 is CASSGRGAGNEKLFF. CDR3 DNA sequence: TGTGCCAGCAGCGGAAGGGGCGCCGGTAATGAAAAACTGTTTTTT.

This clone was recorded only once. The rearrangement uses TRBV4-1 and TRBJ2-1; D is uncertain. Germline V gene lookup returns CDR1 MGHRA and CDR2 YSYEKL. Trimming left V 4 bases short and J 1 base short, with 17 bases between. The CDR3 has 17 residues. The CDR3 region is CASSPDLAGRSYNEQFF. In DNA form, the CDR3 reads TGCGCCAGCAGCCCCGATCTCGCTGGAAGGTCCTACAATGAGCAGTTCTTC.

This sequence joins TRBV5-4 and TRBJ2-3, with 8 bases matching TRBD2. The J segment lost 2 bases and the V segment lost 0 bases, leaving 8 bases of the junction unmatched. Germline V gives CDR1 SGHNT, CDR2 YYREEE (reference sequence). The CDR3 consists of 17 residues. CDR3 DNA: TGTGCCAGCAGCTTGGCCTCGGGCGGGGGGCCCACAGATACGCAGTATTTT. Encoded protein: CASSLASGGGPTDTQYF.

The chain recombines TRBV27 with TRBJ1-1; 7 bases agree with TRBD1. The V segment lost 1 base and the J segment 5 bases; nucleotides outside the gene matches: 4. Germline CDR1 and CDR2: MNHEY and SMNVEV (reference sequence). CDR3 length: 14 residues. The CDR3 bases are TGTGCCAGCAGTTTATTCAGGGGGGGGACTGAAGCTTTCTTT. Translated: CASSLFRGGTEAFF.

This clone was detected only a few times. In DNA form, the CDR3 reads TGCAGCGTTGACTCGGGATCGTCGGAGACCCAGTACTTC. It encodes CSVDSGSSETQYF. This chain links TRBV29-1 with TRBJ2-5; D might be TRBD2 (5 bases). The CDR3 has 13 amino acids. Trimming stripped 3 bases from V and 5 bases from J, with 13 bases between. CDR1 is SQVTM, CDR2 ANQGSEA, per germline. Filled out from reference TRBV29-1 and TRBJ2-5, the complete variable domain reads SAVISQKPSRDICQRGTSLTIQCQVDSQVTMMFWYRQQPGQSLTLIATANQGSEATYESGFVIDKFPISRPNLTFSTLTVSNMSPEDSSIYLCSVDSGSSETQYFGPGTRLLVL.

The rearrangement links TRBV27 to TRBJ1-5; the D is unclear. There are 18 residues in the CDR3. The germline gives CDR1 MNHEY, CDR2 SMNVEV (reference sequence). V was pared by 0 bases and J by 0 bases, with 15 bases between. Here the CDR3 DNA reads TGTGCCAGCAGTTTATCGTCCCCCGCAGGAATTAGCAATCAGCCCCAGCATTTT. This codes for CASSLSSPAGISNQPQHF.

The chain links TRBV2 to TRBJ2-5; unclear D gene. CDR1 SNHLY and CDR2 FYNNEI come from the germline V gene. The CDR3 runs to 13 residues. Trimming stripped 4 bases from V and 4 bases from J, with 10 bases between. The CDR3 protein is CASSVGSRETQYF. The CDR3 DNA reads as TGTGCCAGCAGTGTAGGGTCCAGAGAGACCCAGTACTTC. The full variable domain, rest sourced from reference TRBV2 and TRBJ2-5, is EPEVTQTPSHQVTQMGQEVILRCVPISNHLYFYWYRQILGQKVEFLVSFYNNEISEKSEIFDDQFSVERPDGSNFTLKIRSTKLEDSAMYFCASSVGSRETQYFGPGTRLLVL.

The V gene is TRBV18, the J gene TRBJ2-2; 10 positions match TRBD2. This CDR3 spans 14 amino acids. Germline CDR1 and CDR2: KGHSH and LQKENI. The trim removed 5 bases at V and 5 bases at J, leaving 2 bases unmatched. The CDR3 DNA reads TGTGCCAGCTCAACGACTAGCGGGACCGGGGAGCTGTTTTTT. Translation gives CASSTTSGTGELFF.

The CDR3 DNA reads TGCGCCAGCAGTGACGGAACAGTGGATACGCAGTATTTT. Protein product: CASSDGTVDTQYF. This sequence joins TRBV10-1 and TRBJ2-3; D gene ambiguous. The CDR3 covers 13 residues. Deletions cut 3 bases from V and 6 bases from J, with 10 bases between. Germline CDR1 reads WNHNN; CDR2 reads SYGVQD (reference sequence).

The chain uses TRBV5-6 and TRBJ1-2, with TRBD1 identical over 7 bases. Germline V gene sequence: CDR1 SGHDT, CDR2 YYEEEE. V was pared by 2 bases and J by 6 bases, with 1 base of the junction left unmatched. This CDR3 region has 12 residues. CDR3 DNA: TGTGCCAGCAGCTTTACAGGGGATGGCTACACCTTC. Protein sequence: CASSFTGDGYTF.

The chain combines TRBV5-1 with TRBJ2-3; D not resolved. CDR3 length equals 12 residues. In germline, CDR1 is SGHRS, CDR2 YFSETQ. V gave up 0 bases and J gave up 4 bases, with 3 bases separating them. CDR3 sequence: CASSLASDTQYF. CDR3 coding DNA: TGCGCCAGCAGCTTGGCTTCAGATACGCAGTATTTT. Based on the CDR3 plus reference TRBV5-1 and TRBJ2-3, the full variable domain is KAGVTQTPRYLIKTRGQQVTLSCSPISGHRSVSWYQQTPGQGLQFLFEYFSETQRNKGNFPGRFSGRQFSNSRSEMNVSTLELGDSALYLCASSLASDTQYFGPGTRLTVL.

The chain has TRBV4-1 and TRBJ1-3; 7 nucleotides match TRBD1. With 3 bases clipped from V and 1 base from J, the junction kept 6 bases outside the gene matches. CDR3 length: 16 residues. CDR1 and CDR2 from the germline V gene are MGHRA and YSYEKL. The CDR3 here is CASSQRTGESGNTIYF. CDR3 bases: TGCGCCAGCAGCCAGCGCACAGGGGAATCTGGAAACACCATATATTTT.

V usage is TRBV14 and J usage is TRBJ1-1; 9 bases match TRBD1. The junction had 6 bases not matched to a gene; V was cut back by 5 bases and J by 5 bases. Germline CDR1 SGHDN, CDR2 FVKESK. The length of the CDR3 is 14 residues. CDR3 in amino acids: CASSETGGWTEAFF. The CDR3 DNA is TGTGCCAGCAGCGAGACAGGGGGATGGACTGAAGCTTTCTTT.

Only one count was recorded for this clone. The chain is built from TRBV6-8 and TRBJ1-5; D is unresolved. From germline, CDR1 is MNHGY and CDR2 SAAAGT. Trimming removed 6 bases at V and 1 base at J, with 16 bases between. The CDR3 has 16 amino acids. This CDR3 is CASRPHGWWSNQPQHF. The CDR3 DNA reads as TGTGCCAGCAGACCGCATGGATGGTGGAGCAATCAGCCCCAGCATTTT.

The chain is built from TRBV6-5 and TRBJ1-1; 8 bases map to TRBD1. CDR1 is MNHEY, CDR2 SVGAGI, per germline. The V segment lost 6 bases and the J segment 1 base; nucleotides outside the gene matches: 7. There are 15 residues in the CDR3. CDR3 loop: CASRPGQGGNTEAFF. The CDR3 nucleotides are TGTGCCAGCAGACCCGGACAGGGCGGGAACACTGAAGCTTTCTTT.

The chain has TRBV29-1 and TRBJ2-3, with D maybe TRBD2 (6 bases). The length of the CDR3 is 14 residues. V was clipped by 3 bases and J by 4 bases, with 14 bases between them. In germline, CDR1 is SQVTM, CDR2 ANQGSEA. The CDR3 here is CSVDLGRDSDTQYF. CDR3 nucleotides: TGCAGCGTTGATCTCGGCAGGGACTCAGATACGCAGTATTTT.

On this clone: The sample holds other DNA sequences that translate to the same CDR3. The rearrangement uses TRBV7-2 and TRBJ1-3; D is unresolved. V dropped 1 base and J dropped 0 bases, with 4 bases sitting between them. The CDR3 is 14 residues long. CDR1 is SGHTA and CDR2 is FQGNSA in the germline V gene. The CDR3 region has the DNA TGTGCCAGCAGCTTAGGTCACTCTGGAAACACCATATATTTT. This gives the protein CASSLGHSGNTIYF.

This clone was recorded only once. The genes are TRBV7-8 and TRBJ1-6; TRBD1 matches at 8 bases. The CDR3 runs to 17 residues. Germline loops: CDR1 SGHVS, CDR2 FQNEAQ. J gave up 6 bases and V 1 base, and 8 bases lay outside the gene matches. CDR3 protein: CASSLVRQGRSNSPLHF. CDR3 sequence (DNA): TGTGCCAGCAGCTTAGTAAGACAGGGGCGTTCTAATTCACCCCTCCACTTT.

The CDR3 here is CASTTGGADYGYTF. DNA of the CDR3: TGTGCCAGCACTACAGGGGGCGCGGACTATGGCTACACCTTC. The V and J genes are TRBV6-5 and TRBJ1-2; 9 nucleotides line up with TRBD1. Trimming took 7 bases from V and 3 from J; bases not matched to a gene: 6. Germline V gene sequence: CDR1 MNHEY, CDR2 SVGAGI. The CDR3 is 14 residues long.

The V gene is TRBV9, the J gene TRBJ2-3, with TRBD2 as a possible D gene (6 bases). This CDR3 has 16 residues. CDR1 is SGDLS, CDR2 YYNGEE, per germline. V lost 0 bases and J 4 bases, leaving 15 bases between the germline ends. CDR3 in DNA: TGTGCCAGCAGCGTAGTAGCTAGCGCAGGAGCAGATACGCAGTATTTT. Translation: CASSVVASAGADTQYF.

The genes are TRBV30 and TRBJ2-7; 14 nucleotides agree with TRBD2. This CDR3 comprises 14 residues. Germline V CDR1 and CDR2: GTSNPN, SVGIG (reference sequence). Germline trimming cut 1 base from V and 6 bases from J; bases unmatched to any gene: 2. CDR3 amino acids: CAWSGTSGGIEQYF. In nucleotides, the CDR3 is TGTGCCTGGAGTGGGACTAGCGGGGGGATCGAGCAGTACTTC.

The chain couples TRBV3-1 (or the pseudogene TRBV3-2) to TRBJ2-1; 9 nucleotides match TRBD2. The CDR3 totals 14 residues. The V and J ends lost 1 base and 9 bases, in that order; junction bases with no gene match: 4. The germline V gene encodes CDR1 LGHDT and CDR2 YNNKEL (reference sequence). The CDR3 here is CASSQGLRGGEQFF. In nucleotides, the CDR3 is TGTGCCAGCAGCCAAGGCTTGCGGGGGGGTGAGCAGTTCTTC.